This T cell receptor (beta chain) originates from a study of blood T cell repertoires in COVID-19. Study details: Both acute and convalescent COVID-19 samples were obtained from the United States, Italy and Spain. T cells, B-cell-depleted T cells, or PBMCs supplied cDNA or gDNA.

The germline V gene has CDR1 LGHNA and CDR2 YNFKEQ. V dropped 1 base and J dropped 7 bases, with 8 bases sitting between them. There are 14 residues in the CDR3. Only a few counts were recorded for this clone. In the original analysis: Estimated nucleated cell counts came from reference gene primer amplification. The protocol was immunoSEQ multiplex PCR, while the TCRdb copy is restricted to in-frame clones and leaves out a portion. The V and J calls and clone size are taken from that table; D and trimming were inferred from the DNA. Seen here are 150,000 or so clones, around 85% observed once, and the top ten hold under 5%.

Specimen: peripheral blood. The chain combines TRBV4-2 with TRBJ1-6; possible D gene TRBD1, 5 bases. This TCR came from a woman in her 70s with acute or convalescent COVID-19. CDR3 amino acids: CASSQASGNSPLHF. CDR3 bases: TGTGCCAGCAGCCAAGCCTCAGGGAATTCACCCCTCCACTTT.